What follows are 7 T cell receptor beta chains derived from one specimen sequenced in a study of post-analysis software for immune sequencing data. Which antigens these TCRs recognize remains unknown. Unique molecular identifiers were present in the TCR beta cDNA libraries. TCRdb redid the calling of the PCR reads with MiXCR, one entry per CDR3 protein. The sample lists approximately 160,000 distinct CDR3 sequences; approximately 30% were seen once. Whole-study results and caveats: Controls had lower frequencies than patients of five TRBV segments, which included TRBV5-6, TRBV5-1 and TRBV20-1.

The sequencing sample was made of blood. The receptors stem from a girl aged 5-17 years with multiple sclerosis.

Worth noting for this clonotype: A much bigger clone sits one base away, suggesting this may be a read error. The chain uses TRBV5-1 and TRBJ2-7, with TRBD1 as a possible D gene (6 bases). The CDR3 contains 15 residues. V was trimmed by 9 bases and J by 3 bases, leaving 22 bases between them. Per the germline V gene, CDR1 is SGHRS and CDR2 is YFSETQ. The CDR3 loop reads CATRQEPGTFYEQYF. The CDR3 region has the DNA TGCGCCACGAGACAGGAGCCGGGCACCTTCTACGAGCAGTACTTC.

The chain is built from TRBV6-2 or TRBV6-3 and TRBJ2-7; perhaps TRBD2 as D (5 bases). Germline loops: CDR1 MNHEY, CDR2 SVGEGT. This CDR3 is 13 amino acids long. Trimming shortened V by 0 bases and J by 2 bases, and 5 bases separated the two germline ends. DNA of the CDR3: TGTGCCAGCAGTTACTCGGAGGCCTACGAGCAGTACTTC. It translates to CASSYSEAYEQYF.

This clonotype was observed many times. V usage is TRBV6-6 and J usage is TRBJ2-5; the match to TRBD1 covers 7 bases. In germline, CDR1 is MNHNY, CDR2 SVGAGI (reference sequence). Trimming at V came to 6 bases and at J to 2 bases, leaving 6 bases not matched to a gene. The CDR3 is 14 amino acids. CDR3 in DNA: TGTGCCAGCAGCTTACCGACAGGGCAAGAGACCCAGTACTTC. Protein: CASSLPTGQETQYF.

The chain links TRBV18 to TRBJ1-4, with D perhaps TRBD1 (5 bases). Germline V gene lookup returns CDR1 KGHSH and CDR2 LQKENI. The CDR3 sequence is 14 residues long. V lost 4 bases, J lost 7 bases, and 13 bases lay in between. The CDR3 DNA sequence: TGTGCCAGCTCACAAGGACACGCCGGTGAAAAACTGTTTTTT. It is translated as CASSQGHAGEKLFF.

With respect to this clonotype: This clone may be a read error of a much larger clone one base away. J is TRBJ2-5 and V is TRBV3-1; 9 bases fit TRBD1. CDR3 length: 15 residues. The germline CDR1 and CDR2 sequences are LGHDT and YNNKEL (reference sequence). Here the CDR3 DNA reads TGTGCCGGCAGCCTCCAAACAGGGGGCATTGAGACCCAGTACTTC. Translating gives CAGSLQTGGIETQYF.

Turning to this clonotype: Given a much more abundant clone one base away, this may be a read error. The chain combines TRBV9 with TRBJ2-1; TRBD2 agrees at 9 bases. This CDR3 has 15 amino acids. Per the germline V gene, CDR1 is SGDLS and CDR2 is YYNGEE. CDR3 bases: TGTGCCAGCAGCGGTAGCGGGAGAGGGCACAATGAGCGGTTCTTC. Its translation is CASSGSGRGHNERFF.

This clonotype was picked up many times. The J gene is TRBJ2-7, the V gene TRBV6-5; 7 bases agree with TRBD2. Germline CDR1 is MNHEY and CDR2 is SVGAGI. The CDR3 is made up of 17 amino acids. With V trimmed by 2 bases and J by 0 bases, 10 bases remained unmatched. CDR3 residues: CASSYGGGTSGSYEQYF. The CDR3 nucleotides read TGTGCCAGCAGTTACGGGGGGGGAACTTCTGGCTCCTACGAGCAGTACTTC.